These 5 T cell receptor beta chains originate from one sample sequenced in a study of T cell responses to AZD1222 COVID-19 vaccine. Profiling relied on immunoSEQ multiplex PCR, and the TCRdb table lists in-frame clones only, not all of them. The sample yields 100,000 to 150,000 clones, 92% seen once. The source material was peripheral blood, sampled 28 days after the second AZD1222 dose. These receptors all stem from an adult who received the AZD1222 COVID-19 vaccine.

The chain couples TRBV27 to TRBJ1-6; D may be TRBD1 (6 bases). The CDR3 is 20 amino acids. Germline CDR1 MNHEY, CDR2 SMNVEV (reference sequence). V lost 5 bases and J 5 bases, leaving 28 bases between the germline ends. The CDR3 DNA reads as TGTGCCAGCAGTCGTCTAGCCCCAGGGGTGGGTCGTTTGGATAATTCACCCCTCCACTTT. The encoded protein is CASSRLAPGVGRLDNSPLHF.

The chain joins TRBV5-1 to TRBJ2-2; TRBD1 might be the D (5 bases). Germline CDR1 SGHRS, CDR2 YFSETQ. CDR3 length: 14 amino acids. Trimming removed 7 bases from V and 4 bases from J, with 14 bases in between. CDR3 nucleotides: TGCGCCAGCTGCCTGTGGGGCGGCACCGGGGAGCTGTTTTTT. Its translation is CASCLWGGTGELFF.

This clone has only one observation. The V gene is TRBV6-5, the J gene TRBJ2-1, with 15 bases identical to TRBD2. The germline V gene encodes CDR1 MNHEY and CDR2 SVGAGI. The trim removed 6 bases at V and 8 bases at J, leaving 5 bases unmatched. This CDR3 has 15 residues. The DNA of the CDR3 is TGTGCCAGCAGCCGGACTAGCGGGGGGGAACATGAGCAGTTCTTC. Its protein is CASSRTSGGEHEQFF.

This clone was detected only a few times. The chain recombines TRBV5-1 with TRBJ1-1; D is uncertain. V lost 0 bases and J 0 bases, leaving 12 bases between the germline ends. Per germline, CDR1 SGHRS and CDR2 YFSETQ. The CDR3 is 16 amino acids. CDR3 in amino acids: CASSLAMGSMNTEAFF. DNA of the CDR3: TGCGCCAGCAGCTTGGCCATGGGGAGTATGAACACTGAAGCTTTCTTT.

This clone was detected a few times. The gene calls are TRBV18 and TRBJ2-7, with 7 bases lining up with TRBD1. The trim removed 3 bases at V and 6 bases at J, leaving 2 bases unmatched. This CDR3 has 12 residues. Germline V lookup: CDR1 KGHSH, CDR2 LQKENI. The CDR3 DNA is TGTGCCAGCTCACCTGACAGGGTCGAGCAGTACTTC. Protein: CASSPDRVEQYF.